The clone carrying this T cell receptor (beta chain) was observed a single time. Its antigen is unknown. This entry comes from a study of OX40 agonist ivuxolimab in advanced cancers. For the study at large: An agonistic anti-OX40 (CD134) antibody, ivuxolimab, was used to treat the patients. While on treatment, patients had intravenous ivuxolimab at 0.01 to 10 mg/kg every 2 weeks. Study-wide results and caveats: Averaging showed that CD8+ T cells had more expanded clones than CD4+ did. Antigen specificity remained undetermined for the expanded peripheral T cells.

The germline V gene encodes CDR1 MNHEY and CDR2 SVGAGI. V lost 8 bases to trimming and J lost 3 bases; unmatched junction nucleotides: 10. This CDR3 spans 14 amino acids. Using immunoSEQ multiplex PCR, the repertoire was profiled, and TCRdb retains in-frame clones only, with some absent. The sample lists tens of thousands of clones, roughly 90% occurring once. Sequencing was performed on CD4+ or CD8+ T cells sorted from blood, taken in a trial of the OX40 agonist ivuxolimab. This sequence joins TRBV6-5 and TRBJ2-7, with TRBD1 matching over 7 bases. The TCR sequence derives from an adult with an advanced solid tumor such as melanoma, head and neck, liver or kidney cancer. The DNA for the CDR3 is TGTGCCAGCGGGGAACGGACAGGCAACTACGAGCAGTACTTC. This gives the protein CASGERTGNYEQYF.